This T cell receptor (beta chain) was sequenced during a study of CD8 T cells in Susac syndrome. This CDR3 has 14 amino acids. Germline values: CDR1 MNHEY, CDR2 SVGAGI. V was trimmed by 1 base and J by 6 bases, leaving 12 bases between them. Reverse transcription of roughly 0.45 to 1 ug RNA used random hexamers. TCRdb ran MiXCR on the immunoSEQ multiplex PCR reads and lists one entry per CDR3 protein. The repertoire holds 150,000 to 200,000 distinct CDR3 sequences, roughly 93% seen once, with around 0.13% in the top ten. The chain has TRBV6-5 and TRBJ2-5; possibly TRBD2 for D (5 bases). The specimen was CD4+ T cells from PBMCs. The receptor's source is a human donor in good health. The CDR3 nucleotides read TGTGCCAGCAGTTACTTGGCTAGCAGTCAGACCCAGTACTTC. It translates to CASSYLASSQTQYF.